These 3 T cell receptor beta chains were sequenced from one sample in a study of response to subunit inactivated influenza vaccine. TCRdb ran MiXCR on the RT-PCR reads and lists one entry per CDR3 protein. The sample lists roughly 540,000 distinct CDR3 sequences, roughly 25% occurring once. The same sample was also used in a study of T cells expressing NK-cell markers. That source reports: The cDNA for TCR beta came from 5'RACE template switching with UMIs.

Sequencing used CD4+ T cells sorted from PBMCs, obtained 11 to 12 days after vaccination. The receptors stem from a middle-aged man who received an inactivated influenza vaccine.

This sequence joins TRBV5-4 and TRBJ2-1; 10 bases match TRBD2. V lost 4 bases to trimming and J lost 4 bases; unmatched junction nucleotides: 8. Per the germline V gene, CDR1 is SGHNT and CDR2 is YYREEE (reference sequence). CDR3 length equals 16 residues. The CDR3 DNA follows: TGTGCCAGCAGCCCGGCGGCTAGCGGGGGATACAATGAGCAGTTCTTC. It encodes CASSPAASGGYNEQFF.

The J gene is TRBJ1-2, the V gene TRBV24-1; 11 bases fit TRBD1. V lost 3 bases to trimming and J lost 4 bases; unmatched junction nucleotides: 6. Per the germline V gene, CDR1 is KGHDR and CDR2 is SFDVKD. There are 16 residues in the CDR3. The CDR3 region has the DNA TGTGCCACCAGTGATGACTCCGGGACAGGGGGCTATGGCTACACCTTC. Encoded protein: CATSDDSGTGGYGYTF.

The chain couples TRBV12-3 or TRBV12-4 to TRBJ2-7; perhaps TRBD2 as D (6 bases). CDR3 length equals 14 residues. V was clipped by 6 bases and J by 2 bases, with 14 bases between them. The CDR3 DNA follows: TGTGCCAGCAGGAGAGGTGGCGGGGCCTACGAGCAGTACTTC. Protein product: CASRRGGGAYEQYF.